This T cell receptor (beta chain) was captured by sequencing in a study of T cell responses to AZD1222 COVID-19 vaccine. Whole-study findings and limits: Spike regions recognized by vaccine-associated CD4 TCRs spanned the protein, led by 160-218 and 743-854. Repertoires were collected only later (after the peak T cell response had occurred).

The CDR3 has 12 residues. V was clipped by 7 bases and J by 4 bases, with 7 bases between them. Per the germline V gene, CDR1 is SNHLY and CDR2 is FYNNEI. Only in-frame clones appear in the TCRdb table, and some are missing; sequencing was by immunoSEQ multiplex PCR. This table holds some 200,000 clones, roughly nine tenths found once. For this clone: Its specificity is not known.

The analysis combined second doses at about 4 or about 12 weeks. V usage is TRBV2 and J usage is TRBJ1-4; D not resolved. The sample here was peripheral blood, taken 28 days after the second AZD1222 dose. This sequence originates from an adult who received the AZD1222 COVID-19 vaccine. CDR3 residues: CASIGDNEKLFF. For the CDR3, the DNA is TGTGCCAGCATTGGAGATAATGAAAAACTGTTTTTT.